A single sample is the source of the 22 T cell receptor beta chains below, sequenced in a study of OX40 agonist ivuxolimab in advanced cancers. The repertoire was sequenced with immunoSEQ multiplex PCR; TCRdb's copy has only in-frame clones and lacks some. The sample holds 40,000 to 45,000 clones, 80% seen once. This specimen was CD4+ or CD8+ T cells sorted from blood, taken in a trial of the OX40 agonist ivuxolimab. Receptor source: an adult with an advanced solid tumor such as melanoma, head and neck, liver or kidney cancer.

This clone was found once. V usage is TRBV28 and J usage is TRBJ1-6, with D hard to call. The CDR3 consists of 13 residues. Trimming stripped 6 bases from V and 9 bases from J, with 12 bases between. Germline V gene lookup returns CDR1 MDHEN and CDR2 SYDVKM. For the CDR3, the DNA is TGTGCCAGCAGGCCTGGAATCTCTTCACCCCTCCACTTT. Its protein is CASRPGISSPLHF.

The V call is TRBV19, the J call TRBJ1-5, with a possible D match to TRBD1 (5 bases). Germline lookup yields CDR1 LNHDA and CDR2 SQIVND (reference sequence). This CDR3 region has 14 residues. V was pared by 8 bases and J by 1 base, with 12 bases between. The CDR3 region has the DNA TGTGCCAGTTCTGGCAGGGACAGCAATCAGCCCCAGCATTTT. Protein product: CASSGRDSNQPQHF.

The chain couples TRBV11-1 to TRBJ2-5; D is unresolved. CDR3 size: 11 residues. V lost 3 bases and J 6 bases, leaving 5 bases between the germline ends. From germline, CDR1 is SGHAT and CDR2 FQDESV (reference sequence). Here the CDR3 reads CASSLGKTQYF. The CDR3 coding sequence is TGTGCCAGCAGCTTGGGAAAGACCCAGTACTTC. The variable domain in full, with the rest retrieved from reference TRBV11-1 and TRBJ2-5, is EAEVAQSPRYKITEKSQAVAFWCDPISGHATLYWYRQILGQGPELLVQFQDESVVDDSQLPKDRFSAERLKGVDSTLKIQPAELGDSAMYLCASSLGKTQYFGPGTRLLVL.

In this sample, this clone turned up a few times. V is TRBV2 and J is TRBJ1-5; the D is unclear. CDR1 is SNHLY, CDR2 FYNNEI, per germline. CDR3 length equals 14 residues. Deletions cut 4 bases from V and 5 bases from J, with 12 bases between. CDR3 loop: CASSVRGMDQPQHF. As DNA, the CDR3 is TGTGCCAGCAGTGTAAGAGGGATGGATCAGCCCCAGCATTTT.

This chain connects TRBV7-9 to TRBJ2-1; 9 bases agree with TRBD2. This CDR3 is built from 15 residues. CDR1 and CDR2 from the germline V gene are SEHNR and FQNEAQ (reference sequence). With 1 base clipped from V and 5 bases from J, the junction kept 3 bases outside the gene matches. The CDR3 here is CASSLGLAVNNEQFF. CDR3 nucleotide sequence: TGTGCCAGCAGCTTAGGACTAGCGGTTAACAATGAGCAGTTCTTC.

The chain couples TRBV18 to TRBJ2-1, with 9 bases matching TRBD1. The CDR3 has 20 amino acids. V was pared by 3 bases and J by 4 bases, with 19 bases of the junction left unmatched. Germline V gene data show CDR1 as KGHSH and CDR2 as LQKENI. The CDR3 is CASSPPPGQRGQGIYNEQFF. The DNA of the CDR3 is TGTGCCAGCTCACCCCCGCCCGGACAGCGCGGACAGGGGATTTACAATGAGCAGTTCTTC.

V gene TRBV7-9 combines with J gene TRBJ1-1; D might be TRBD1 (5 bases). The CDR3 sequence is 14 residues long. The V gene lost 7 bases and the J gene lost 3 bases, with 15 bases spanning the gap. The germline CDR1 and CDR2 sequences are SEHNR and FQNEAQ (reference sequence). CDR3 loop: CASNPTGVHTEAFF. DNA of the CDR3: TGTGCCAGCAACCCCACGGGGGTACACACTGAAGCTTTCTTT.

The chain is built from TRBV11-1 and TRBJ2-5, with D possibly TRBD1 on 6 matching bases. In germline, CDR1 is SGHAT, CDR2 FQDESV (reference sequence). Deletions cut 5 bases from V and 4 bases from J, with 14 bases between. CDR3 length: 14 amino acids. The CDR3 is CASSLQGRGETQYF. The CDR3 region has the DNA TGTGCCAGCAGCCTACAGGGACGAGGAGAGACCCAGTACTTC.

The genes are TRBV6-9 and TRBJ2-5; weak D call: TRBD2 (5 bases). The CDR3 contains 15 residues. Germline V gene sequence: CDR1 MNHGY, CDR2 SVAAGI. Trimming pared 2 bases from V and 5 bases from J, leaving 15 bases between. CDR3 nucleotide sequence: TGTGCCAGCAGTTATCTCGCTAGCAGAAAGGAGACCCAGTACTTC. This encodes CASSYLASRKETQYF.

The V call is TRBV7-3, the J call TRBJ2-1, with a tentative D call TRBD2 (5 bases). The CDR3 runs to 14 residues. Germline-derived CDR1 and CDR2 are SGHTA and FQGTGA. Trimming took off 4 bases at V and 9 bases at J, with 16 bases between the two ends. Here the CDR3 reads CASSSEHIASEQFF. The CDR3 nucleotides are TGTGCCAGCAGCTCAGAACACATAGCGAGTGAGCAGTTCTTC. The full variable domain, completed using reference TRBV7-3 and TRBJ2-1, is GAGVSQTPSNKVTEKGKYVELRCDPISGHTALYWYRQSLGQGPEFLIYFQGTGAADDSGLPNDRFFAVRPEGSVSTLKIQRTERGDSAVYLCASSSEHIASEQFFGPGTRLTVL.

The chain's CDR3 is CASVHGATGTGELFF. The CDR3 DNA is TGTGCCAGCGTACATGGGGCCACGGGCACCGGGGAGCTGTTTTTT. The V call is TRBV7-8, the J call TRBJ2-2; maybe TRBD1 (5 bases). The CDR3 length is 15 residues. V lost 8 bases to trimming and J lost 4 bases, with 17 bases between them. CDR1 is SGHVS, CDR2 FQNEAQ, per germline.

The gene calls are TRBV5-6 and TRBJ1-1; no definite D call. The germline CDR1 and CDR2 sequences are SGHDT and YYEEEE. Deletions cut 0 bases from V and 0 bases from J, with 12 bases between. The CDR3 loop spans 16 amino acids. As DNA, the CDR3 is TGTGCCAGCAGCTTGGGTCGGCAGACCTTGAACACTGAAGCTTTCTTT. This sequence encodes CASSLGRQTLNTEAFF.

The V gene is TRBV4-3, the J gene TRBJ2-5; D may be TRBD1 or TRBD2 (7 bases each). V was cut by 0 bases and J by 4 bases, with 15 bases left in between. CDR3 length equals 16 residues. CDR1 and CDR2 from the germline V gene are LGHNA and YSLEER. In DNA form, the CDR3 reads TGCGCCAGCAGCCAAGATCAGGGGGGGCGAGGAGAGACCCAGTACTTC. It yields the protein CASSQDQGGRGETQYF.

The chain couples TRBV6-1 to TRBJ2-7, with D maybe TRBD2 (6 bases). V shed 1 base and J shed 0 bases, with 13 bases lying between them. There are 16 residues in the CDR3. In germline, CDR1 is MNHNS, CDR2 SASEGT. The chain's CDR3 is CASSEEGGASSYEQYF. In DNA form, the CDR3 reads TGTGCCAGCAGTGAAGAGGGCGGGGCGAGCTCCTACGAGCAGTACTTC.

V and J are TRBV5-1 and TRBJ2-2; D may be TRBD2 (6 bases). Germline lookup yields CDR1 SGHRS and CDR2 YFSETQ. V gave up 4 bases and J gave up 5 bases, with 15 bases separating them. The CDR3 is 15 residues long. The CDR3: CASSPEAGSTGELFF. The CDR3 coding sequence is TGCGCCAGCAGCCCGGAGGCCGGGAGTACCGGGGAGCTGTTTTTT. The full variable domain, with the rest looked up from reference TRBV5-1 and TRBJ2-2, is KAGVTQTPRYLIKTRGQQVTLSCSPISGHRSVSWYQQTPGQGLQFLFEYFSETQRNKGNFPGRFSGRQFSNSRSEMNVSTLELGDSALYLCASSPEAGSTGELFFGEGSRLTVL.

V gene TRBV30 combines with J gene TRBJ1-5; 7 bases are shared with TRBD1. Unmatched junction bases numbered 7, after V lost 2 bases and J lost 3 bases. The CDR3 runs 15 residues. Germline V lookup: CDR1 GTSNPN, CDR2 SVGIG (reference sequence). CDR3 protein: CAWSPAGTVNQPQHF. For the CDR3, the DNA is TGTGCCTGGAGTCCCGCCGGGACAGTCAATCAGCCCCAGCATTTT. The full variable domain, in which reference TRBV30 and TRBJ1-5 provide the parts outside the CDR3, is SQTIHQWPATLVQPVGSPLSLECTVEGTSNPNLYWYRQAAGRGLQLLFYSVGIGQISSEVPQNLSASRPQDRQFILSSKKLLLSDSGFYLCAWSPAGTVNQPQHFGDGTRLSIL.

This sequence joins TRBV9 and TRBJ2-1, with no clear D. The V end was cut by 0 bases, the J end by 6 bases, with 7 bases between. Germline V gene sequence: CDR1 SGDLS, CDR2 YYNGEE. The CDR3 sequence is 13 residues long. CDR3 DNA sequence: TGTGCCAGCAGCGTAGCCCCCTTCAATGAGCAGTTCTTC. Amino acids: CASSVAPFNEQFF.

This CDR3 is CASSLSIDARGNQPQHF. CDR3 DNA: TGTGCCAGCAGTTTATCGATTGACGCCAGAGGCAATCAGCCCCAGCATTTT. The V call is TRBV27, the J call TRBJ1-5; no clear D. From germline, CDR1 is MNHEY and CDR2 SMNVEV (reference sequence). This CDR3 comprises 17 residues. Trimming cost V 0 bases and J 2 bases, with 14 bases left between them.

The chain combines TRBV2 with TRBJ2-7; 9 nucleotides agree with TRBD1. The V and J ends lost 6 bases and 5 bases, in that order; junction bases with no gene match: 8. The CDR3 has 14 amino acids. The germline V gene has CDR1 SNHLY and CDR2 FYNNEI. CDR3 sequence reads: CASRGPGQGHEQYF. The CDR3, as DNA: TGTGCCAGCAGGGGGCCGGGACAGGGTCACGAGCAGTACTTC.

This chain connects TRBV30 to TRBJ2-7, with 7 bases aligning to TRBD2. The V segment lost 0 bases and the J segment 4 bases; nucleotides outside the gene matches: 6. There are 14 residues in the CDR3. The germline V gene encodes CDR1 GTSNPN and CDR2 SVGIG (reference sequence). CDR3 protein: CAWSVGGSVYEQYF. The CDR3 DNA sequence: TGTGCCTGGAGTGTTGGCGGGAGTGTATACGAGCAGTACTTC.

This rearrangement joins TRBV7-2 to TRBJ2-3; D is undetermined. The CDR3 spans 14 residues. Germline values: CDR1 SGHTA, CDR2 FQGNSA. With 1 base removed from V and 4 bases from J, the gap between germline ends came to 9 bases. CDR3 DNA: TGTGCCAGCAGCTTAGGGATGCCCCCAGATACGCAGTATTTT. Protein: CASSLGMPPDTQYF.

The genes are TRBV5-4 and TRBJ1-2, with 9 positions matching TRBD1. The CDR3 runs to 15 residues. J was trimmed by 4 bases and V by 5 bases; bases with no gene match: 9. CDR1 SGHNT and CDR2 YYREEE come from the germline V gene (reference sequence). DNA for the CDR3: TGTGCCAGCAGTATCGCGGACAGGGGATTCTATGGCTACACCTTC. Its protein is CASSIADRGFYGYTF. The whole variable domain, filled in from reference TRBV5-4 and TRBJ1-2, reads ETGVTQSPTHLIKTRGQQVTLRCSSQSGHNTVSWYQQALGQGPQFIFQYYREEENGRGNFPPRFSGLQFPNYSSELNVNALELDDSALYLCASSIADRGFYGYTFGSGTRLTVV.